These 32 T cell receptor beta chains came from one sample sequenced in a study of OX40 agonist ivuxolimab in advanced cancers. The method was immunoSEQ multiplex PCR; TCRdb's version includes in-frame clones alone and lacks a portion of them. The sample contains around 78,000 clones, about 84% of which appear only once. The input for sequencing was CD4+ or CD8+ T cells sorted from blood, taken in a trial of the OX40 agonist ivuxolimab. These receptors all stem from an adult with an advanced solid tumor such as melanoma, head and neck, liver or kidney cancer.

This clone has ten or more counts. The V call is TRBV10-1, the J call TRBJ2-7, with D tentatively TRBD2 (6 bases). Germline CDR1 reads WNHNN; CDR2 reads SYGVQD (reference sequence). This CDR3 has 13 residues. Trimming took 10 bases from V and 2 from J, leaving 15 bases between them. CDR3 protein: CATPRDSAYEQYF. The DNA of the CDR3 is TGCGCCACCCCCCGGGACTCCGCCTACGAGCAGTACTTC.

V is TRBV6-5 and J is TRBJ2-1, with D possibly called TRBD1 or TRBD2 (5 bases each). Per the germline V gene, CDR1 is MNHEY and CDR2 is SVGAGI. The CDR3 is 11 residues long. V lost 8 bases and J 4 bases, leaving 6 bases between the germline ends. CDR3 sequence (DNA): TGTGCCAGCGGGACGTACAATGAGCAGTTCTTC. Translated, it gives CASGTYNEQFF.

This clone occurred once. This chain uses TRBV7-2 with TRBJ1-5; 8 positions agree with TRBD1. This CDR3 comprises 17 residues. V gave up 6 bases and J gave up 4 bases; unmatched junction bases: 14. CDR1 is SGHTA and CDR2 is FQGNSA in the germline V gene. The CDR3 sequence is CASSFFLQGASNQPQHF. The CDR3 nucleotides read TGTGCCAGCAGTTTCTTCTTGCAGGGGGCTAGTAATCAGCCCCAGCATTTT. The full variable domain, rest sourced from reference TRBV7-2 and TRBJ1-5, is GAGVSQSPSNKVTEKGKDVELRCDPISGHTALYWYRQSLGQGLEFLIYFQGNSAPDKSGLPSDRFSAERTGGSVSTLTIQRTQQEDSAVYLCASSFFLQGASNQPQHFGDGTRLSIL.

This clone appeared a few times. The rearrangement uses TRBV27 and TRBJ1-5; TRBD1 might be the D (6 bases). The CDR3 length is 14 residues. The V end lost 3 bases, the J end lost 6 bases, and 12 bases lay between the germline ends. The germline CDR1 and CDR2 sequences are MNHEY and SMNVEV (reference sequence). The CDR3 bases are TGTGCCAGCAGTTTGGGGGGCAATGCTCAGCCCCAGCATTTT. Its protein is CASSLGGNAQPQHF.

The chain links TRBV9 to TRBJ1-2; 7 positions agree with TRBD1. The junction had 4 bases not matched to a gene; V was cut back by 0 bases and J by 8 bases. Germline lookup yields CDR1 SGDLS and CDR2 YYNGEE. The CDR3 totals 13 residues. The CDR3 loop is CASSVGGGGGYTF. CDR3 DNA sequence: TGTGCCAGCAGCGTAGGAGGGGGCGGGGGCTACACCTTC.

The chain uses TRBV4-3 and TRBJ1-1; D may be TRBD1 (5 bases). CDR1 and CDR2 from the germline V gene are LGHNA and YSLEER. This CDR3 has 13 residues. Trimming removed 1 base from V and 11 bases from J, with 14 bases in between. DNA for the CDR3: TGCGCCAGCAGCCAAGGCCGGGACCAAACGGCTTTCTTT. Translation gives CASSQGRDQTAFF.

This clone was found many times. The V gene is TRBV18, the J gene TRBJ1-2; 9 positions match TRBD1. Germline V gene sequence: CDR1 KGHSH, CDR2 LQKENI. The CDR3 has 18 amino acids. The junction had 16 bases not matched to a gene; V was cut back by 6 bases and J by 2 bases. CDR3 nucleotides: TGTGCCAGCTCGCTATATCTTCCGGGACAGGGAACAAACTATGGCTACACCTTC. Translated: CASSLYLPGQGTNYGYTF.

The genes are TRBV5-1 and TRBJ2-5, with no clear D. The closer fit of TRBJ2-7 to the DNA end suggests the J call may be wrong. This CDR3 has 12 amino acids. Germline values: CDR1 SGHRS, CDR2 YFSETQ. DNA for the CDR3: TGCGCCAGCAGCTTGTACAGCTACGAGCAGTACTTC. It translates to CASSLYSYEQYF.

The rearrangement uses TRBV9 and TRBJ1-2; D perhaps matches TRBD1 (6 bases). The germline CDR1 and CDR2 sequences are SGDLS and YYNGEE. The V and J ends lost 4 bases and 3 bases respectively, with 16 bases between them. The CDR3 runs to 15 residues. CDR3 sequence: CASSPLGGADYGYTF. The CDR3 coding sequence is TGTGCCAGCAGCCCCCTTGGGGGGGCAGACTATGGCTACACCTTC.

V usage is TRBV5-4 and J usage is TRBJ2-7; 7 nucleotides align to TRBD1. Germline CDR1 reads SGHNT; CDR2 reads YYREEE (reference sequence). Germline trimming cut 4 bases from V and 5 bases from J; bases unmatched to any gene: 6. The CDR3 is 13 amino acids. CDR3 in DNA: TGTGCCAGCAGCCGACAGGGTTCCGACGAGCAGTACTTC. Its translation: CASSRQGSDEQYF.

This chain uses TRBV10-3 with TRBJ1-2; TRBD1 agrees at 7 bases. Germline V gene data show CDR1 as ENHRY and CDR2 as SYGVKD. The CDR3 runs to 16 residues. The trim removed 3 bases at V and 0 bases at J, leaving 7 bases unmatched. CDR3: CAISEGTATSNYGYTF. Here the CDR3 DNA reads TGTGCCATCAGTGAAGGGACAGCTACTTCTAACTATGGCTACACCTTC.

J is TRBJ1-4 and V is TRBV18; perhaps TRBD1 as D (6 bases). The germline V and J ends were trimmed by 2 bases and 6 bases, with 13 bases remaining between them. The CDR3 extends over 15 amino acids. In germline, CDR1 is KGHSH, CDR2 LQKENI. CDR3: CASSPRTDFDEKLFF. Written as DNA, the CDR3 is TGTGCCAGCTCACCAAGGACAGATTTTGATGAAAAACTGTTTTTT.

V is TRBV11-2 and J is TRBJ2-1, with 7 positions matching TRBD2. This CDR3 region has 17 residues. V dropped 2 bases and J dropped 0; count of bases not matched to a gene: 7. Germline CDR1 and CDR2: SGHAT and FQNNGV. The CDR3 sequence: CASSLTWDYSSYNEQFF. As DNA, the CDR3 is TGTGCCAGCAGCTTAACTTGGGACTACAGCTCCTACAATGAGCAGTTCTTC. The full variable domain, with the rest looked up from reference TRBV11-2 and TRBJ2-1, is EAGVAQSPRYKIIEKRQSVAFWCNPISGHATLYWYQQILGQGPKLLIQFQNNGVVDDSQLPKDRFSAERLKGVDSTLKIQPAKLEDSAVYLCASSLTWDYSSYNEQFFGPGTRLTVL.

This sequence joins TRBV10-1 and TRBJ2-5, with TRBD2 as a possible D gene (6 bases). V lost 5 bases and J 4 bases, leaving 11 bases between the germline ends. Germline loops: CDR1 WNHNN, CDR2 SYGVQD (reference sequence). The CDR3 consists of 13 residues. The CDR3 coding sequence is TGCGCCAGCAGTAAGACTAGGGGAGAGACCCAGTACTTC. Encoded protein: CASSKTRGETQYF.

This clone counts as medium-sized. CDR3 DNA sequence: TGCGCCAGCAGGGGCGGCTTAGCGGGAGAGGATACGCAGTATTTT. Its translation is CASRGGLAGEDTQYF. The chain uses TRBV5-1 and TRBJ2-3; 9 bases fit TRBD2. CDR1 and CDR2 (germline): SGHRS, YFSETQ. The CDR3 loop spans 15 amino acids. V lost 5 bases, J lost 6 bases, and 10 bases stayed unmatched.

This chain joins TRBV5-4 and TRBJ2-2; 12 bases map to TRBD2. The germline CDR1 and CDR2 sequences are SGHNT and YYREEE (reference sequence). The CDR3 runs to 18 residues. J lost 1 base, V lost 4 bases, and 8 bases had no gene match. CDR3 sequence (DNA): TGTGCCAGCAGCATAACTCTAGCGGGGGGGCTGAACACCGGGGAGCTGTTTTTT. As protein: CASSITLAGGLNTGELFF.

This clone was recorded at least ten times. CDR3 loop: CASSQGLGQGNQPQHF. The DNA for the CDR3 is TGCGCCAGCAGCCAAGGTTTAGGACAAGGAAATCAGCCCCAGCATTTT. The chain is built from TRBV4-1 and TRBJ1-5, with TRBD1 as a possible D gene (5 bases). The germline gives CDR1 MGHRA, CDR2 YSYEKL. The CDR3 is made up of 16 amino acids. V lost 1 base to trimming and J lost 4 bases, with 14 bases between them.

This clone was observed a single time. CDR3 nucleotides: TGTGCCAGCAGCATTTCCGGGACGACCGTCTCCTACGAGCAGTACTTC. The encoded protein is CASSISGTTVSYEQYF. The chain carries TRBV9 and TRBJ2-5; the D call may be TRBD1 or TRBD2 (5 bases each). The DNA end favors TRBJ2-7, so the J call may be wrong. The CDR3 totals 16 residues. Germline V lookup: CDR1 SGDLS, CDR2 YYNGEE.

V usage is TRBV5-1 and J usage is TRBJ1-2; TRBD1 matches 8 bases. V was clipped by 3 bases and J by 4 bases; unmatched bases: 5. This CDR3 contains 14 residues. Germline assignment: CDR1 SGHRS and CDR2 YFSETQ. The CDR3 spells CASSSDRGSYGYTF. The DNA of the CDR3 is TGCGCCAGCAGCTCCGACAGGGGTTCCTATGGCTACACCTTC.

This clone was observed many times. The rearrangement uses TRBV5-1 and TRBJ1-1, with no clear D. Per the germline V gene, CDR1 is SGHRS and CDR2 is YFSETQ. The length of the CDR3 is 15 residues. Deletions cut 0 bases from V and 0 bases from J, with 9 bases between. In DNA, the CDR3 is TGCGCCAGCAGCTTGGATCTGGGGATGAACACTGAAGCTTTCTTT. This sequence encodes CASSLDLGMNTEAFF.

This chain connects TRBV4-3 to TRBJ1-3; D not resolved. Per germline, CDR1 LGHNA and CDR2 YSLEER. V was cut by 5 bases and J by 4 bases, with 15 bases left in between. This CDR3 region has 15 residues. The CDR3 reads CASSTDPSSGNTIYF. The CDR3 DNA reads TGCGCCAGCAGCACTGACCCGAGCTCGGGAAACACCATATATTTT.

In this sample, this clone turned up a few times. This chain connects TRBV18 to TRBJ2-1, with 9 bases that match TRBD1. V lost 1 base, J lost 8 bases, and 9 bases stayed unmatched. This CDR3 has 16 residues. The germline V gene has CDR1 KGHSH and CDR2 LQKENI. The CDR3 DNA sequence: TGTGCCAGCTCACCACGAAACAGGGGGCTGTTAGATGAGCAGTTCTTC. It codes for CASSPRNRGLLDEQFF.

This chain joins TRBV5-1 and TRBJ2-5; 7 bases match TRBD1. CDR1 and CDR2 (germline): SGHRS, YFSETQ. This CDR3 is built from 14 residues. The trim removed 4 bases at V and 4 bases at J, leaving 7 bases unmatched. CDR3 protein: CASSQDQGVETQYF. The CDR3 DNA follows: TGCGCCAGCAGCCAAGATCAGGGGGTAGAGACCCAGTACTTC.

A few counts support this clone. The rearrangement links TRBV10-2 to TRBJ2-7; the D is unclear. This CDR3 region has 10 residues. Germline-derived CDR1 and CDR2 are WSHSY and SAAADI. Trimming shortened V by 4 bases and J by 4 bases, and 2 bases separated the two germline ends. Written as DNA, the CDR3 is TGCGCCAGCAGTGGATACGAGCAGTACTTC. It specifies CASSGYEQYF.

This rearrangement joins TRBV2 to TRBJ2-5, with 12 bases fitting TRBD2. After removal of 7 bases from V and 0 bases from J, the junction contained 6 bases not matched to a gene. Looked up from germline, CDR1 is SNHLY and CDR2 is FYNNEI. This CDR3 has 16 residues. CDR3 in amino acids: CASIGTSGPYQETQYF. For the CDR3, the DNA is TGTGCCAGCATAGGGACTAGCGGGCCGTACCAAGAGACCCAGTACTTC. The full variable domain, its missing parts supplied by reference TRBV2 and TRBJ2-5, is EPEVTQTPSHQVTQMGQEVILRCVPISNHLYFYWYRQILGQKVEFLVSFYNNEISEKSEIFDDQFSVERPDGSNFTLKIRSTKLEDSAMYFCASIGTSGPYQETQYFGPGTRLLVL.

CDR3 protein: CASSFRTSGRAAHEQFF. The CDR3 nucleotides are TGTGCCAGCAGCTTCCGGACTAGCGGGAGGGCCGCTCATGAGCAGTTCTTC. The chain is built from TRBV5-6 and TRBJ2-1, with TRBD2 matching over 15 bases. The V gene end was trimmed by 2 bases and the J gene end by 8 bases; junction bases not matched to a gene: 8. CDR1 and CDR2 (germline): SGHDT, YYEEEE. This CDR3 comprises 17 residues.

The genes are TRBV6-5 and TRBJ1-2; 9 bases agree with TRBD1. Germline CDR1 is MNHEY and CDR2 is SVGAGI. V trimming: 7 bases; J trimming: 2 bases; junction bases outside the gene matches: 2. The CDR3 is 13 residues long. CDR3 nucleotides: TGTGCCAGCACCGACAGGGGGAACTATGGCTACACCTTC. Translation: CASTDRGNYGYTF.

V usage is TRBV4-3 and J usage is TRBJ2-7, with 7 bases fitting TRBD1. Germline V CDR1 and CDR2: LGHNA, YSLEER. Trimming at V came to 4 bases and at J to 7 bases, leaving 13 bases not matched to a gene. This CDR3 has 15 amino acids. Here the CDR3 reads CASSPRPGQTGEQYF. In DNA form, the CDR3 reads TGCGCCAGCAGCCCACGGCCGGGACAGACAGGAGAGCAGTACTTC.

The chain has TRBV28 and TRBJ2-7; 9 bases fit TRBD1. V was clipped by 4 bases and J by 4 bases; unmatched bases: 8. The CDR3 spans 15 residues. The germline gives CDR1 MDHEN, CDR2 SYDVKM. CDR3 nucleotides: TGTGCCAGCAGTTCCCCGACAGGGGGTAGATACGAGCAGTACTTC. Its protein is CASSSPTGGRYEQYF.

The chain couples TRBV6-5 to TRBJ1-6; no definite D call. CDR1 is MNHEY, CDR2 SVGAGI, per germline. Trimming left V 0 bases short and J 10 bases short, with 13 bases between. The CDR3 has 15 residues. CDR3 residues: CASSYSRQRGSPLHF. The CDR3 coding sequence is TGTGCCAGCAGTTACTCTAGGCAGAGAGGATCACCCCTCCACTTT.

The V call is TRBV10-3, the J call TRBJ2-5; D unresolved. The assigned J gene may be wrong: the sequence end matches TRBJ2-7 better. This CDR3 region has 14 residues. Germline V CDR1 and CDR2: ENHRY, SYGVKD. The CDR3: CAISESAQSYEQYF. In DNA, the CDR3 is TGTGCCATCAGTGAGTCTGCACAAAGTTACGAGCAGTACTTC.

J is TRBJ2-3 and V is TRBV7-3, with no clear D. V lost 3 bases and J 0 bases, leaving 16 bases between the germline ends. The CDR3 contains 17 residues. Germline V gene data show CDR1 as SGHTA and CDR2 as FQGTGA. The CDR3 coding sequence is TGTGCCAGCAGCTTGACTGCACCCCGGGCTAGCACAGATACGCAGTATTTT. Protein: CASSLTAPRASTDTQYF.